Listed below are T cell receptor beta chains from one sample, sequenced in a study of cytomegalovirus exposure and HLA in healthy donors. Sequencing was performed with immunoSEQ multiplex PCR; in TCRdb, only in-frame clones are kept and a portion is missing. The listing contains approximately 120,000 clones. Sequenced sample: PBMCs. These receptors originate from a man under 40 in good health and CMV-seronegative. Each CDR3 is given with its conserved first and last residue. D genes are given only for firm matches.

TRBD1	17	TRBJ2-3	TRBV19	CASRTGTGRLGTDTQYF	TGTGCCAGTAGGACCGGGACAGGCCGACTAGGCACAGATACGCAGTATTTT
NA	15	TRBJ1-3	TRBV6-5	CASSSTKSSGNTIYF	TGTGCCAGCAGTTCGACAAAGAGCTCTGGAAACACCATATATTTT
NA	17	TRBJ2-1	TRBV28	CASSLRDSTDTYNEQFF	TGTGCCAGCAGTTTAAGGGACTCGACCGATACCTACAATGAGCAGTTCTTC
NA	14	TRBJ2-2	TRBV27	CASSYRPGTGELFF	TGTGCCAGCAGTTATAGGCCGGGCACCGGGGAGCTGTTTTTT
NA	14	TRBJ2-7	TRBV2	CASSEVGFKDEQYF	TGTGCCAGCAGTGAAGTCGGGTTTAAGGACGAGCAGTACTTC
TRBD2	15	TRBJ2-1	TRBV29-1	CSVDRTSGWGNEQFF	TGCAGCGTTGACCGGACTAGCGGATGGGGCAATGAGCAGTTCTTC
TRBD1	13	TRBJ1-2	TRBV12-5	CASGTGTANGYTF	TGTGCTAGTGGGACCGGGACAGCGAATGGCTACACCTTC
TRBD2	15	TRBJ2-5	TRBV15	CATSRSDSGRETQYF	TGTGCCACCAGCAGATCTGATAGCGGGAGGGAGACCCAGTACTTC
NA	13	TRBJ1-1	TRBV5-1	CASSLATGYEAFF	TGCGCCAGCAGCTTGGCCACAGGGTATGAAGCTTTCTTT
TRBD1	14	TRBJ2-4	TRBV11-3	CASSLGPGGNIQYF	TGTGCCAGCAGCTTAGGGCCAGGGGGAAACATTCAGTACTTC
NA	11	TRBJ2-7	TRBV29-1	CSAQVVSEQYF	TGCAGCGCCCAGGTAGTGAGCGAGCAGTACTTC